The clone carrying this TCR beta chain was found once. Antigen: not known. Germline V gene lookup returns CDR1 MNHEY and CDR2 SVGEGT. The CDR3 is 15 amino acids. With V trimmed by 5 bases and J by 5 bases, 8 bases remained unmatched. Some clones are missing from TCRdb's copy, which holds only in-frame ones; the method was immunoSEQ multiplex PCR. The table shows roughly 150,000 clones, with around 93% occurring only once. This entry belongs to a study of T cell responses to AZD1222 COVID-19 vaccine. Background on the study: It was second doses at about 4 or about 12 weeks that were pooled. Findings and limits, study-wide: Clonal diversity was possibly underestimated, and white British individuals and females predominated among donors. There were vaccine-associated CD4 TCRs across spike, dominant at 160-218 and 743-854.

This material consisted of peripheral blood, taken on day 0 of AZD1222 vaccination. The rearrangement joins TRBV6-2 or TRBV6-3 to TRBJ2-2, with TRBD2 identical over 7 bases. This receptor was taken from an adult in good health. CDR3 amino acids: CASSTAGVDTGELFF. The CDR3 nucleotides read TGTGCCAGCAGTACTGCGGGAGTGGATACCGGGGAGCTGTTTTTT.